The 14 T cell receptor beta chains below come from one sample, sequenced in a study of blood T cell repertoires in COVID-19. Sequencing was performed with immunoSEQ multiplex PCR; in TCRdb, only in-frame clones are kept and a portion is missing. The repertoire holds 200,000 to 250,000 clones, with roughly 86% as singletons. Sequencing was carried out using PBMCs or T cells enriched from blood (not recorded which). The receptor source for this set is a woman aged 25 to 39 with acute COVID-19.

The chain links TRBV10-3 to TRBJ1-2; possible D gene TRBD1, 5 bases. The V end lost 11 bases, the J end lost 8 bases, and 24 bases lay between the germline ends. Looked up from germline, CDR1 is ENHRY and CDR2 is SYGVKD. This CDR3 has 14 residues. The CDR3 DNA follows: TGTGCCGTACGCGTACAGGTGGCCTCCTCGGGCTACACCTTC. Its protein product is CAVRVQVASSGYTF.

The gene calls are TRBV3-1 (or the pseudogene TRBV3-2) and TRBJ2-2; TRBD2 matches at 9 bases. Germline CDR1 and CDR2: LGHDT and YNNKEL (reference sequence). Losses at the gene ends were 4 bases for V and 5 bases for J; bases not matched to a gene: 14. The CDR3 covers 18 residues. In DNA, the CDR3 is TGTGCCAGCAGCCCTACAAGGGTTGGGCTAGCGGGGACCGGGGAGCTGTTTTTT. This encodes CASSPTRVGLAGTGELFF.

This rearrangement joins TRBV29-1 to TRBJ1-2; D is undetermined. With 6 bases removed from V and 4 bases from J, the gap between germline ends came to 12 bases. The germline gives CDR1 SQVTM, CDR2 ANQGSEA. The CDR3 is made up of 12 amino acids. The CDR3 DNA is TGCAGCGTCGGAGGCGAGGCCTATGGCTACACCTTC. This codes for CSVGGEAYGYTF.

This clone was found once. The rearrangement links TRBV7-9 to TRBJ1-1; a possible D gene is TRBD1 (5 bases). This CDR3 is built from 13 residues. Trimming removed 1 base from V and 11 bases from J, with 14 bases in between. CDR1 is SEHNR and CDR2 is FQNEAQ in the germline V gene (reference sequence). The CDR3 DNA follows: TGTGCCAGCAGCTTAGTCGACAGTTTACGCGCTTTCTTT. As protein: CASSLVDSLRAFF. The whole variable domain, filled in from reference TRBV7-9 and TRBJ1-1, reads DTGVSQNPRHKITKRGQNVTFRCDPISEHNRLYWYRQTLGQGPEFLTYFQNEAQLEKSRLLSDRFSAERPKGSFSTLEIQRTEQGDSAMYLCASSLVDSLRAFFGQGTRLTVV.

This clone was found once. V gene TRBV5-8 combines with J gene TRBJ1-5; D is undetermined. Germline V gene data show CDR1 as SGHTS and CDR2 as YDEGEE. The CDR3 consists of 17 residues. V was shortened by 0 bases and J by 3 bases, with 16 bases between the two germline ends. CDR3 in DNA: TGTGCCAGCAGCTTGGCCCTACTACCTGGGTCCAATCAGCCCCAGCATTTT. Its protein is CASSLALLPGSNQPQHF.

V usage is TRBV6-5 and J usage is TRBJ2-3, with D possibly being TRBD2 (5 bases). V gave up 2 bases and J gave up 4 bases, with 16 bases separating them. Germline CDR1 reads MNHEY; CDR2 reads SVGAGI. The CDR3 has 16 amino acids. The CDR3 DNA reads as TGTGCCAGCAGTTACGAGGGAAACTCAATCCCAGATACGCAGTATTTT. It codes for CASSYEGNSIPDTQYF.

This clone was picked up one time. The rearrangement uses TRBV27 and TRBJ1-5, with D hard to call. The V gene's germline CDR1 is MNHEY and CDR2 SMNVEV (reference sequence). CDR3 length: 13 residues. Trimming cost V 4 bases and J 2 bases, with 6 bases left between them. CDR3 sequence reads: CASSSIGNQPQHF. CDR3 nucleotides: TGTGCCAGCAGTTCAATTGGCAATCAGCCCCAGCATTTT.

The CDR3 coding sequence is TGCGCCAGCAGCCAACTCCACGGAGGCTATGGCTACACCTTC. Translated: CASSQLHGGYGYTF. The V gene is TRBV4-1, the J gene TRBJ1-2; the D is unclear. Deletions cut 2 bases from V and 4 bases from J, with 11 bases between. CDR1 and CDR2 (germline): MGHRA, YSYEKL. This CDR3 is 14 amino acids long.

This chain uses TRBV2 with TRBJ1-4; a possible D gene is TRBD1 (6 bases). This CDR3 is built from 13 residues. CDR1 SNHLY and CDR2 FYNNEI come from the germline V gene. Trimming cost V 10 bases and J 6 bases, with 15 bases left between them. The DNA of the CDR3 is TGTGCCACAGCGCAGGGGAGGGATGAAAAACTGTTTTTT. Translating it yields CATAQGRDEKLFF.

The genes are TRBV30 and TRBJ2-1, with 8 bases aligning to TRBD2. V lost 0 bases and J lost 7; bases outside the gene matches: 8. Germline V lookup: CDR1 GTSNPN, CDR2 SVGIG (reference sequence). The CDR3 length is 15 residues. The CDR3 bases are TGTGCCTGGAGTGTATATGGCGGGGGGCTTAATGAGCAGTTCTTC. Its protein is CAWSVYGGGLNEQFF. Using reference TRBV30 and TRBJ2-1 for the parts outside the CDR3, the full variable domain is SQTIHQWPATLVQPVGSPLSLECTVEGTSNPNLYWYRQAAGRGLQLLFYSVGIGQISSEVPQNLSASRPQDRQFILSSKKLLLSDSGFYLCAWSVYGGGLNEQFFGPGTRLTVL.

This chain connects TRBV19 to TRBJ2-7, with 7 positions matching TRBD2. Trimming took 5 bases from V and 7 from J; bases not matched to a gene: 5. The CDR3 is 12 residues long. The germline gives CDR1 LNHDA, CDR2 SQIVND (reference sequence). Written as DNA, the CDR3 is TGTGCCAGTAGTTGGGCTAGCGGAGAGCAGTACTTC. Its protein is CASSWASGEQYF.

The V call is TRBV6-6, the J call TRBJ1-4, with 9 bases identical to TRBD1. Germline CDR1 and CDR2: MNHNY and SVGAGI (reference sequence). V dropped 6 bases and J dropped 8; count of bases not matched to a gene: 7. This CDR3 contains 14 residues. DNA for the CDR3: TGTGCCAGCAGACACCGGGACAGGGACGAAAAACTGTTTTTT. Protein: CASRHRDRDEKLFF.

This clone showed up just once. The V call is TRBV5-6, the J call TRBJ1-4; D perhaps matches TRBD1 (6 bases). This CDR3 comprises 16 residues. The germline CDR1 and CDR2 sequences are SGHDT and YYEEEE. V lost 0 bases to trimming and J lost 4 bases, with 13 bases between them. CDR3 nucleotide sequence: TGTGCCAGCAGCTTGGAGGGGGGGTTCCTTAATGAAAAACTGTTTTTT. As protein: CASSLEGGFLNEKLFF.

This clone was seen once. The chain links TRBV18 to TRBJ1-1, with 7 bases matching TRBD1. The CDR3 has 14 residues. Germline V gene lookup returns CDR1 KGHSH and CDR2 LQKENI. The V segment lost 3 bases and the J segment 5 bases; nucleotides outside the gene matches: 6. The CDR3 bases are TGTGCCAGCTCACCGGGGCCAGGGGGGACTGAAGCTTTCTTT. Encoded protein: CASSPGPGGTEAFF. Drawing the rest from reference TRBV18 and TRBJ1-1, the complete variable domain is NAGVMQNPRHLVRRRGQEARLRCSPMKGHSHVYWYRQLPEEGLKFMVYLQKENIIDESGMPKERFSAEFPKEGPSILRIQQVVRGDSAAYFCASSPGPGGTEAFFGQGTRLTVV.